What follows describes a single TCR beta chain. The sample is drawn from a study of cytomegalovirus exposure and HLA in healthy donors. V lost 3 bases to trimming and J lost 0 bases; unmatched junction nucleotides: 1. The CDR3 is made up of 15 amino acids. CDR1 and CDR2 (germline): SGDLS, YYNGEE. A multiplex PCR was run with 60 Vbeta primers and 13 Jbeta primers. TCRdb's table, derived via immunoSEQ multiplex PCR, lists solely in-frame clones and lacks some. The sample carries approximately 99,000 clones, roughly 76% recorded once. Sequencing used PBMCs. The chain links TRBV9 to TRBJ2-7; 12 bases fit TRBD2. This receptor was taken from a man aged 35-49 years in good health and CMV-seronegative. In DNA, the CDR3 is TGTGCCAGCAGCGCTAGCGGGGGGGTCTCCTACGAGCAGTACTTC. Translated: CASSASGGVSYEQYF.